Listed below are T cell receptor beta chains from one sample, sequenced in a study of T cells expressing NK-cell markers. TCRdb reprocessed the 5' RACE reads, with one entry per CDR3 protein and no DNA. In total, the table holds some 460,000 distinct CDR3 sequences. Sequenced material: blood T cells: a sorted CD56 or NKG2C T cell subset, CD4+ or CD8+ T cells, or bulk PBMC T cells (not recorded which). Every receptor here comes from a woman aged 45 to 65 in good health. CDR3s include the opening cysteine and the closing phenylalanine or tryptophan.

j_call	v_call	cdr3_aa
TRBJ2-7	TRBV21-1	CASSKGLHYEQYF
TRBJ2-2	TRBV19	CAVTSGSTGELFF
TRBJ1-4	TRBV12-3/TRBV12-4	CASSFIEGQEDEKLFF
TRBJ1-2	TRBV4-1	CASSQLQGLPVGYTF
TRBJ2-7	TRBV3-1	CASSPREASGTHEQYF
TRBJ2-7	TRBV12-3/TRBV12-4	CASSLGTMAYEQYF
TRBJ2-1	TRBV20-1	CSARARSTFLEQFF
TRBJ2-7	TRBV3-1	CASSRLAERYEQYF
TRBJ2-1	TRBV4-1	CASSQLGFLNEQFF
TRBJ2-3	TRBV4-2	CASSRSSGEADTQYF
TRBJ1-1	TRBV30	CAWRKKGTNTEAFF
TRBJ2-2	TRBV24-1	CATSDLQPAKSAGEVFF
TRBJ1-3	TRBV5-1	CASSFRGEGGNTIYF
TRBJ1-5	TRBV15	CATSLLQGTGFRKPQHF
TRBJ2-1	TRBV11-2	CASSRTSGRLHNEQFF
TRBJ2-5	TRBV9	CASSVGVGDQYF
TRBJ2-7	TRBV5-1	CASSSAGGSYEQYF
TRBJ1-2	TRBV5-1	CASSWGQPIIYGYTF
TRBJ2-1	TRBV27	CASSFTGASSYNEQFF
TRBJ1-2	TRBV2	CASSEVRQGIYGYTF
TRBJ2-1	TRBV5-1	CASSSRTDSSNEQFF
TRBJ2-5	TRBV14	CASSQDLRSQETQYF
TRBJ2-2	TRBV11-2	CASSAITGPTGELFF
TRBJ2-7	TRBV5-1	CASSLLGGSDTQYF
TRBJ2-1	TRBV12-3/TRBV12-4	CASSFNPSVYNEQFF
TRBJ2-1	TRBV9	CASSLSGRGDDEQFF
TRBJ1-1	TRBV9	CASSYAGGTSAAFF
TRBJ2-1	TRBV11-2	CASSPTTSGRYNEQFF